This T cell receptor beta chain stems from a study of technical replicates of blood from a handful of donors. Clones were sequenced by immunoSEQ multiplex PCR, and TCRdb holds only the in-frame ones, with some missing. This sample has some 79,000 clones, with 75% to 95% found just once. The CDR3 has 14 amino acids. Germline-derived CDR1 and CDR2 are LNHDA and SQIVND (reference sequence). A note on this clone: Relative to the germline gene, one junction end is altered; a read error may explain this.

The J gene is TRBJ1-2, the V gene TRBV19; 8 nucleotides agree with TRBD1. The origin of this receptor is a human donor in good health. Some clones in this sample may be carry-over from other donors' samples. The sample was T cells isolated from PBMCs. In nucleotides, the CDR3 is TGTGCCAGTAGTCTAGAGACAGGGGACTATGGCTACACCTTC. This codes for CASSLETGDYGYTF. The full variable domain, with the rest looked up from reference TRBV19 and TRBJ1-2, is DGGITQSPKYLFRKEGQNVTLSCEQNLNHDAMYWYRQDPGQGLRLIYYSQIVNDFQKGDIAEGYSVSREKKESFPLTVTSAQKNPTAFYLCASSLETGDYGYTFGSGTRLTVV.